The source of this T cell receptor (beta chain) is a study of cytomegalovirus exposure and HLA in healthy donors. Study at large: Earlier work reported 110 million or so unique TCR beta sequences from approximately 180 million T cells.

These donors, healthy bone marrow donors, were studied. V dropped 7 bases and J dropped 0; count of bases not matched to a gene: 10. This CDR3 is 17 amino acids long. Germline CDR1 LNHNV, CDR2 YYDKDF (reference sequence). 13 Jbeta primers and 60 Vbeta primers were used for the PCR. Measured with immunoSEQ multiplex PCR; TCRdb has only the in-frame clones, and not every one. Among fewer than 200,000 clones listed, approximately 71% were seen once. The rearrangement links TRBV15 to TRBJ2-3; 10 bases map to TRBD2. What was sequenced was PBMCs. The source of this sequence is a male donor in good health and CMV-seronegative. CDR3 sequence reads: CATKGVAGGRSTDTQYF. CDR3 nucleotide sequence: TGTGCCACCAAGGGAGTAGCGGGGGGTCGGAGCACAGATACGCAGTATTTT.